This entry concerns a single TCR beta chain. The length of the CDR3 is 14 residues. V lost 1 base to trimming and J lost 4 bases, with 10 bases between them. Germline CDR1 reads MGHRA; CDR2 reads YSYEKL. In the original processing: Estimation of nucleated cell counts was performed using reference gene primer amplification. Profiled with immunoSEQ multiplex PCR; TCRdb holds only in-frame clones, not every one. That table is the source of V, J and clone size, and D and trimming were worked out from the DNA. The table lists about 48,000 clones, over 75% of them singletons. This record belongs to a study of blood T cell repertoires in COVID-19. About the study: COVID-19 samples from acute and convalescent phases originated in the United States, Italy and Spain. PBMCs, B-cell-depleted T cells, or T cells provided the cDNA or gDNA that made up the material.

V usage is TRBV4-1 and J usage is TRBJ2-5, with D possibly TRBD2 on 5 matching bases. Sequences were obtained from peripheral blood. This TCR was recovered from an older man with acute or convalescent COVID-19. This chain's CDR3 is CASSQVVSVETQYF. As DNA, the CDR3 is TGCGCCAGCAGCCAAGTGGTTAGCGTAGAGACCCAGTACTTC.